Below, one T cell receptor (beta chain) is given with its context. Its antigen is still unknown. No per-base quality is available; no much larger clone lies one base away. The record originates from a study of cytomegalovirus exposure and HLA in healthy donors (dated by TCRdb to 2015 to 2018). General notes on the study: An earlier analysis of some 500 of the donors reported 276 Gb of sequence data and 120 million or so unique TCR beta sequences from 150 million to 200 million T cells. Approximately 310 gigabases of sequencing data and tens of millions of unique TCR sequences were included in an early release covering about 700 HLA-typed donors. Of the 300 to 500 genotyped donors, 65% to 90% were placed in the genetic ancestry cluster associated with self-reported Caucasian donors. The study was designed to test whether signatures of past pathogen exposure could be identified by cataloging public T cell receptors. Using immunosequencing, the study profiled T cell repertoires from around 680 subjects and related those repertoires to cytomegalovirus serostatus. In addition to the first cohort of about 650 subjects, a separate validation cohort of approximately 110 different subjects was used. To predict cytomegalovirus infection status, the study combined high-throughput TCR immunosequencing, statistical association of individual TCRs with disease status, and machine learning. To study patterns of TCR occurrence, a later analysis re-analyzed previously published TCR beta repertoires from 500 to 850 donors and added high-resolution HLA genotyping. The later analysis used no new phenotypic data to find candidate immune exposures, relying instead on TCR beta sequences and their occurrence across donors. In an earlier analysis of roughly 600 of the donors, high-throughput TCR beta sequencing was used to judge whether each TCR beta V gene segment behaved as functional or pseudogenic. Donor age, sex, ethnicity and CMV serostatus were collected together with the repertoire data. A later genetic analysis took genome-wide SNP genotypes for about three fifths of the roughly 670 donors and used that subset as a discovery cohort. Every discovery cohort repertoire had been produced on one sequencing platform. Both class I and class II loci were covered by HLA typing, at four-digit resolution. Typing coverage differed by locus: A, B, C, DRB1 and DQB1 were typed in roughly 620-630 donors, DQA1 in 500 to 550, DPA1 in approximately 600, and DPB1 in 400 to 480. Because of strong linkage in the cohort, four to six DR-DQ haplotypes were treated as single units for association and clustering. On average, over 200,000 unique TCR beta nucleotide sequences were sequenced per donor among fewer than 500 genotyped donors of the cohort, with roughly 18% of those sequences being non-productive. What the authors observed across the whole study: A later genetic analysis reported fewer N-insertions in productive TCRs among donors in an Asian-associated ancestry cluster than the roughly 620-donor mean. Immune exposure information for the cohort was limited to CMV serostatus. Most TCR sequences were seen in very few donors, while some public TCRs were found in many individuals. Because HLA typing was missing for some donors at each locus, association tests included only the typed subset. In a later analysis, over 15,000 TCR beta sequences were associated with specific HLA alleles at a false discovery rate of 0.05. The authors suggested that the approach could potentially be generalized to other disease states and immunological phenotypes. When HLA alleles, especially DR and DQ, strongly co-occurred, TCR associations were difficult to assign to individual alleles. The cohort was sequenced for TCR beta chains only, and without alpha or paired-chain data the features that could be detected were limited. A few of the identified cytomegalovirus-associated TCR beta chains were confirmed in vitro to be specific for cytomegalovirus antigens. An association between a missense DCLRE1C variant and V-gene and J-gene trimming of TCR beta chains was found in a later genetic analysis and replicated in an independent cohort. According to a later analysis, TCR association rates differed among HLA loci, with DRB1 alleles showing the most associated TCRs and HLA-C alleles showing the fewest. Compared with equally common non-associated chains, HLA-associated TCR beta chains in a later analysis were more clonally expanded and had lower generation probabilities. A cluster of highly shared sequence variants was judged likely to represent a technical artifact of the sequencing pipeline. In the study, some 180 TCR beta chains were listed as associated with cytomegalovirus. A later analysis reported that several top co-occurrence clusters appeared linked to parvovirus B19, influenza, CMV and Epstein-Barr virus. Because counts were too low, around 18 rarely observed V segments, including chromosome 9 orphons, were left out of the earlier analysis of about 620 of the donors. Linkage disequilibrium might explain the correlated functional status among segregating V segments, but an unknown experimental factor could not be excluded. Roughly uniform sequencing depth across donors was assumed in presence/absence analyses, although this assumption may not hold. Cytomegalovirus status was reported to be diagnosed by the classifier with high specificity and sensitivity in both the original and validation cohorts. In an earlier analysis of about 600 of the donors, most TCR beta V segments appeared in productive rearrangements about 87% or about 30% of the time, broadly matching IMGT annotations. Some IMGT-functional V segments, including TRBV6-2 and TRBV6-3, could not be distinguished by the 87-base-pair reads and were therefore excluded. A further reported finding was that TCR beta sequences accurately predicted the HLA-A and HLA-B alleles for most subjects in the first cohort. Most CMV-associated TCR beta chains appeared to be HLA-restricted in a later analysis, and the HLA associations seemed to be driven largely by CMV exposure.

Libraries came from the immunoSEQ multiplex PCR assay. A mixture of 60 forward primers for TCR Vbeta segments and 13 reverse primers for TCR Jbeta segments was used in the multiplex PCR. A multiplex PCR assay on genomic DNA amplified the CDR3 region of rearranged TCR beta genes. The Illumina HiSeq System was used to sequence the amplified TCR beta libraries as 87-base-pair reads. The study's own analysis went as follows. A later analysis tallied roughly 80 million unique TCR beta chains across the 666 repertoires, and approximately 9.9 million of those chains were shared by two or more donors. A nearest-neighbor algorithm error-corrected the raw reads and collapsed the reads into unique sequences, merging closely related sequences to remove PCR and sequencing errors. To assign V, D and J gene segments, CDR3 sequences were aligned to IMGT reference sequences. Each retained sequence needed at least a six-nucleotide match to both a V gene segment and a J gene segment. Rearrangements were classified as productive when the CDR3 lacked stop codons and remained in frame with V and J, and all other rearrangements were classified as non-productive. Following IMGT convention, CDR3 was defined as the stretch from the second conserved V-encoded cysteine to the conserved J-encoded phenylalanine. The earlier analysis of about 500 of the donors excluded sequences that lacked an unambiguous match to a single V gene segment. An earlier analysis of a few hundred of the donors classified V segments as functional when productive rearrangements were above 56.7% and as segregating when the standard deviation between donors was above 5%. To diagnose cytomegalovirus status from the catalog of TCR beta chain sequences, a statistical classification framework was built. In a later analysis, V and J genes were assigned by comparing TCR nucleotide sequences against IMGT/GENE-DB human TR gene sequences. In a later analysis, CDR3 sequences and most-parsimonious VDJ recombination scenarios were assigned using the TCRdist pipeline. A later analysis defined each TCR beta chain by its CDR3 amino acid sequence plus V-gene family, and excluded reads lacking a unique V-gene family. To address suspected cross-contamination and a sequencing artifact, a later analysis removed 550 to 750 highly shared, low-generation-probability nucleotide sequences. In a later analysis, a clonal expansion index for each public chain was calculated from normalized within-repertoire ranks of inferred template counts. A later analysis computed generation probabilities with a VDJ recombination model fitted to out-of-frame rearrangements, and checked the results against IGoR. Hypergeometric tests were used in a later analysis to score TCR-TCR, TCR-HLA and TCR-CMV co-occurrence, with a repertoire-size bias correction applied to the TCR pairs. False discovery rates were estimated in a later analysis by permuting HLA or CMV assignments 20 times. A later analysis grouped co-occurring TCRs with DBSCAN, adding TCRdist sequence similarity when clustering within HLA-allele-positive subsets. Repertoires with fewer than 30,000 or more than 120,000 public chains, plus five repertoires with anomalous nucleotide sharing, were excluded from co-occurrence clustering. This is the immuneACCESS table as TCRdb keeps it, with only in-frame sequences that have V and J called. A part of the clones is gone; compared with another copy, unresolved V genes explain less than half, and the rest is unexplained. From that table come the V and J calls and clone size; the DNA was used to work out D and trimming. The sample table lists some 200,000 clones, roughly 70% of them with a count of one. The ten largest clones add up to around 2.6% of the sample.

Spanning cysteine to phenylalanine, the CDR3 consists of 12 amino acids. Only the CDR3 DNA stays, 36 bases, in frame from base 1. CDR1 and CDR2 are drawn from the germline V gene: MNHNS, SASEGT. Relative to germline, V is 8 bases shorter and J is 5 bases shorter, with 12 bases between their ends. The cohort consisted of 600 or so healthy bone marrow donors. At the time of sampling, all cohort members were nominally healthy, though unrecorded immune exposures were likely present. The donor was CMV seropositive and was included in the group of approximately 310 seropositive cohort members. Every donor gave a peripheral blood sample, and the peripheral blood mononuclear cells from that sample were used for TCR beta sequencing. The Qiagen DNeasy Blood Extraction Kit was used to extract genomic DNA from the blood cell samples.

The sequenced sample consisted of PBMCs. Recombination connected TRBV6-1 to TRBJ1-2; there is no confident call for the D gene. The TCR originated in a man aged 40-49 years in good health and CMV-seropositive. The CDR3 region: CASRVVEYGYTF. The nucleotide sequence is given as TGTGCCAGCCGGGTGGTCGAGTATGGCTACACCTTC.